This T cell receptor (beta chain) was sequenced in a study of T cell changes during pregnancy in multiple sclerosis. Per germline, CDR1 SGHVS and CDR2 FQNEAQ. This CDR3 is 17 amino acids long. J lost 6 bases, V lost 1 base, and 11 bases had no gene match. TCRdb keeps only in-frame clones here, not all; method: immunoSEQ multiplex PCR. The data contain 45,000 to 55,000 clones, 90% of them singletons. Sequencing used peripheral blood, obtained in the first trimester of pregnancy. The TCR comes from a female donor in good health, enrolled as a control in a pregnancy study. The chain links TRBV7-8 to TRBJ2-2; 7 bases are a match to TRBD2. The CDR3 here is CASSLEAVGLAAGELFF. The CDR3 nucleotides read TGTGCCAGCAGCTTAGAAGCGGTGGGCCTAGCGGCCGGGGAGCTGTTTTTT. Full variable domain (missing parts from reference TRBV7-8 and TRBJ2-2): GAGVSQSPRYKVAKRGQDVALRCDPISGHVSLFWYQQALGQGPEFLTYFQNEAQLDKSGLPSDRFFAERPEGSVSTLKIQRTQQEDSAVYLCASSLEAVGLAAGELFFGEGSRLTVL.